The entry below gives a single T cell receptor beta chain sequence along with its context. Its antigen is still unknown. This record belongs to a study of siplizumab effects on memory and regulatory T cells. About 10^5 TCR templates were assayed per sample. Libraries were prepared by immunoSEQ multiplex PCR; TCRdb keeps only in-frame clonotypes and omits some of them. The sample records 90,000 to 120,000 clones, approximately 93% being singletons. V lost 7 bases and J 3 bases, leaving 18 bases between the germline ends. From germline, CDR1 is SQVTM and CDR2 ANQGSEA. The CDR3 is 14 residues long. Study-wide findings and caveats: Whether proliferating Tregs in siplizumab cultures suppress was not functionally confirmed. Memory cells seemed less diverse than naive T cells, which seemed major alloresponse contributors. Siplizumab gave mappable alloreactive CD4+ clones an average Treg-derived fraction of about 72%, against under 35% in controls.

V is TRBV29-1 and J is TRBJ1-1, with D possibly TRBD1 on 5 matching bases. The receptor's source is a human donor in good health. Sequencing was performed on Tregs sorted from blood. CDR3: CSATGGGRDTEAFF. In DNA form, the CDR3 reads TGCAGCGCCACCGGGGGTGGTCGGGACACTGAAGCTTTCTTT.